A single T cell receptor beta chain is shown here with its context. The antigen remains undetermined. The source of the sample is a study of cytomegalovirus exposure and HLA in healthy donors. Study-wide points: DRB1 had the most TCR associations and HLA-C the fewest, a later analysis found, with rates varying by HLA locus. In a later analysis, at a false discovery rate of 0.05, roughly 17,000 TCR beta sequences matched HLA alleles.

The ends were cut back, 6 bases at V and 0 bases at J, with 9 bases in the middle. Germline values: CDR1 SQVTM, CDR2 ANQGSEA. This CDR3 is 14 amino acids long. PCR was performed using 60 Vbeta and 13 Jbeta primers. Assay: immunoSEQ multiplex PCR; the TCRdb copy retains only in-frame clones and omits some. Among 98,000 or so clones listed, over 75% were seen once. Healthy bone marrow donors formed the donor group. What was sequenced was PBMCs. The source of this sequence is a man in his sixties in good health and CMV-seropositive. The chain carries TRBV29-1 and TRBJ2-6; unclear D gene. The CDR3 loop is CSVLLSSGANVLTF. The CDR3 DNA sequence: TGCAGCGTCTTATTGAGCTCTGGGGCCAACGTCCTGACTTTC.